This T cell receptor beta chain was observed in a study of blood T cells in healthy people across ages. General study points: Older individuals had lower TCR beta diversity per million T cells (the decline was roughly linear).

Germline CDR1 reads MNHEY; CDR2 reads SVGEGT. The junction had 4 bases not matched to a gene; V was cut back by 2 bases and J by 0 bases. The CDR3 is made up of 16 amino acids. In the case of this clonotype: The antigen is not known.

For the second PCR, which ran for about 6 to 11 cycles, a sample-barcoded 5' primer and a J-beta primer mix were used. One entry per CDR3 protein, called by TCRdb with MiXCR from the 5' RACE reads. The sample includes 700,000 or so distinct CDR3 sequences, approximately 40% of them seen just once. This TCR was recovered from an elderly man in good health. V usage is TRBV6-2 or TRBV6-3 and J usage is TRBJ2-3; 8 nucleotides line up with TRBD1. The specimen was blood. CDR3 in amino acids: CASSYTGTGSTDTQYF. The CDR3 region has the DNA TGTGCCAGCAGTTACACCGGGACAGGAAGCACAGATACGCAGTATTTT.